The 28 T cell receptor beta chains given below trace back to one sample, sequenced in a study of molecular identifiers for immune sequencing clone quantification. TCRdb redid the calling of the PCR reads with MiXCR, one entry per CDR3 protein. The repertoire holds approximately 90,000 distinct CDR3 sequences, about 21% seen once, with approximately 0.99% in the top ten. The sample taken for sequencing was naive CD8+ T cells from blood, with Jurkat cell RNA spiked in. Regarding subset: FACS-sorted CD8+CD4-CCR7+CD45RA+ naive T cells. Source of these receptors: a human donor in good health. Some libraries in this study had Jurkat cell RNA spiked in.

This clonotype has at least ten counts. V is TRBV10-3 and J is TRBJ2-7; maybe TRBD1 (5 bases). V lost 6 bases, J lost 3 bases, and 9 bases lay in between. The CDR3 length is 12 residues. Per germline, CDR1 ENHRY and CDR2 SYGVKD. CDR3 DNA sequence: TGTGCCATCAGAAAAGACAGCTACGAGCAGTACTTC. Translated: CAIRKDSYEQYF.

A few counts support this clonotype. The chain carries TRBV19 and TRBJ2-2; 8 nucleotides agree with TRBD1. Germline trimming cut 9 bases from V and 6 bases from J; bases unmatched to any gene: 12. There are 15 residues in the CDR3. Germline CDR1 LNHDA, CDR2 SQIVND (reference sequence). DNA of the CDR3: TGTGCCAGCCGAGGGAAGGACAGGGCTTCCGGGGAGCTGTTTTTT. Translation: CASRGKDRASGELFF.

J is TRBJ2-3 and V is TRBV20-1; 9 bases are a match to TRBD2. This CDR3 is 16 amino acids long. J lost 3 bases, V lost 0 bases, and 7 bases had no gene match. Per germline, CDR1 DFQATT and CDR2 SNEGSKA (reference sequence). CDR3 DNA sequence: TGCAGTGCTAGAGATGGTGCGGGGGGGCAGACAGATACGCAGTATTTT. Amino acid sequence: CSARDGAGGQTDTQYF.

There are many counts of this clonotype. This chain links TRBV28 with TRBJ2-1; D not certain. The V and J ends lost 3 bases and 6 bases respectively, with 12 bases between them. The CDR3 runs 14 residues. In germline, CDR1 is MDHEN, CDR2 SYDVKM. This chain's CDR3 is CASSLSSWPNEQFF. The CDR3 bases are TGTGCCAGCAGTTTGAGTTCTTGGCCCAATGAGCAGTTCTTC.

The CDR3 reads CASSYTARPDRAISGANVLTF. DNA for the CDR3: TGTGCCAGCAGTTACACCGCCCGCCCGGACAGGGCTATCTCTGGGGCCAACGTCCTGACTTTC. This chain uses TRBV6-5 with TRBJ2-6; the match to TRBD1 covers 8 bases. V lost 2 bases and J lost 0; bases outside the gene matches: 15. Germline V gene lookup returns CDR1 MNHEY and CDR2 SVGAGI. CDR3 length: 21 amino acids.

The chain recombines TRBV12-3 or TRBV12-4 with TRBJ1-3; D uncertain. V was shortened by 3 bases and J by 3 bases, with 0 bases between the two germline ends. This CDR3 contains 11 residues. Written as DNA, the CDR3 is TGTGCCAGCAGTTTTGGAAACACCATATATTTT. It translates to CASSFGNTIYF.

In its sample, this clonotype was seen many times. The chain is built from TRBV7-9 and TRBJ1-5; D perhaps matches TRBD1 (6 bases). The CDR3 totals 18 residues. Trimming removed 4 bases at V and 1 base at J, with 20 bases between. Germline CDR1 and CDR2: SEHNR and FQNEAQ (reference sequence). CDR3: CASSSGRMDSISNQPQHF. The DNA of the CDR3 is TGTGCCAGCAGCTCTGGCCGCATGGACAGCATCAGCAATCAGCCCCAGCATTTT.

This clonotype was seen ten or more times. The chain uses TRBV6-6 and TRBJ1-4; weak D call: TRBD1 (5 bases). The CDR3 is made up of 15 amino acids. V was trimmed by 3 bases and J by 4 bases, leaving 12 bases between them. Germline assignment: CDR1 MNHNY and CDR2 SVGAGI (reference sequence). CDR3 sequence reads: CASSYEGRNNEKLFF. The CDR3, as DNA: TGTGCCAGCAGTTATGAGGGACGGAATAATGAAAAACTGTTTTTT.

The rearrangement links TRBV14 to TRBJ2-1, with D possibly TRBD2 on 5 matching bases. Trimming cost V 2 bases and J 4 bases, with 15 bases left between them. The CDR3 loop spans 16 amino acids. Germline CDR1 and CDR2: SGHDN and FVKESK. The DNA of the CDR3 is TGTGCCAGCAGCCAAATTTGGGGAGTTGGTTACAATGAGCAGTTCTTC. It translates to CASSQIWGVGYNEQFF.

As regards this clonotype: A much larger clone lies a single base off, so this may be a read error. The chain carries TRBV4-1 and TRBJ2-7; D is ambiguous. The CDR3 is 14 amino acids. Germline CDR1 is MGHRA and CDR2 is YSYEKL. As DNA, the CDR3 is TGCGCCAGCGGCCATTACAAAGGTACCTACGAGCAGTACTTC. This gives the protein CASGHYKGTYEQYF.

This clonotype was observed many times. The chain employs TRBV6-5 and TRBJ2-7; 9 bases map to TRBD1. Germline trimming cut 0 bases from V and 3 bases from J; bases unmatched to any gene: 3. Germline V gene data show CDR1 as MNHEY and CDR2 as SVGAGI. CDR3 length equals 15 residues. As DNA, the CDR3 is TGTGCCAGCAGTTACTCAGGACAGGGGCGCTACGAGCAGTACTTC. Its translation is CASSYSGQGRYEQYF.

There are many counts of this clonotype. The chain links TRBV12-3 or TRBV12-4 to TRBJ2-1, with 8 bases lining up with TRBD2. V shed 6 bases, J shed 10 bases, and the junction held 14 bases outside the gene matches. This CDR3 has 15 residues. Here the CDR3 DNA reads TGTGCCAGCAGCCCCGCTCAGCGGGAGACGGGGGAGCAGTTCTTC. Translating it yields CASSPAQRETGEQFF.

This clonotype has at least ten counts. The chain links TRBV30 to TRBJ1-5; perhaps TRBD1 as D (5 bases). The CDR3 runs to 14 residues. Germline CDR1 and CDR2: GTSNPN and SVGIG (reference sequence). V lost 2 bases and J lost 4, with 12 bases in between. The CDR3 sequence is CAWSLTELNQPQHF. The CDR3 DNA sequence: TGTGCCTGGAGTCTGACAGAGCTAAATCAGCCCCAGCATTTT.

A word on this clonotype: A much bigger clone sits one base away, suggesting this may be a read error. The missing conserved phenylalanine or tryptophan at the end of this CDR3 makes a read error likely. The V gene is TRBV6-5, the J gene TRBJ2-5, with D maybe TRBD1 (6 bases). V dropped 5 bases and J dropped 4 bases, with 11 bases sitting between them. The CDR3 runs to 13 residues. Per germline, CDR1 MNHEY and CDR2 SVGAGI. The CDR3 reads CASSQIRGETQYL. DNA for the CDR3: TGTGCCAGCAGTCAAATCAGGGGAGAGACCCAGTACCTC.

This clonotype was recorded a few times. The junction and the germline gene differ at one end; a read error may be behind it. The chain combines TRBV5-3 with TRBJ1-4; 9 nucleotides agree with TRBD1. TRBV5-3 is treated as an ORF (open reading frame) with a function not yet certain. This CDR3 spans 14 amino acids. CDR3 coding DNA: TGTGCCAGCAGCTTCGGACAGGGGCGCGAAAAACTGTTTTTT. Encoded protein: CASSFGQGREKLFF.

In its sample, this clonotype was seen many times. The gene calls are TRBV11-2 and TRBJ2-1; 8 nucleotides match TRBD2. This CDR3 has 15 amino acids. Germline trimming cut 1 base from V and 5 bases from J; bases unmatched to any gene: 4. Germline-derived CDR1 and CDR2 are SGHAT and FQNNGV. In DNA form, the CDR3 reads TGTGCCAGCAGCTTAGGACTAGCGCCTAACAATGAGCAGTTCTTC. Residues: CASSLGLAPNNEQFF.

CDR3 nucleotides: TGTGCCAGCAGTTATATAGACAGGGTCTACGAGCAGTACTTC. Amino acids: CASSYIDRVYEQYF. The genes are TRBV6-5 and TRBJ2-7; TRBD1 agrees at 7 bases. Germline V gene data show CDR1 as MNHEY and CDR2 as SVGAGI. This CDR3 has 14 residues. The ends lost 3 bases at V and 3 bases at J; junction bases unmatched: 5.

This clonotype was recorded at least ten times. CDR3: CASGTGGRTEQYF. The CDR3 DNA sequence: TGTGCCAGCGGGACAGGAGGGCGCACCGAGCAGTACTTC. The chain combines TRBV3-1 with TRBJ2-7; 8 bases match TRBD1. CDR1 and CDR2 from the germline V gene are LGHDT and YNNKEL (reference sequence). The CDR3 is made up of 13 amino acids. Trimming at V came to 8 bases and at J to 6 bases, leaving 9 bases not matched to a gene.

In this sample, this clonotype turned up many times. The rearrangement joins TRBV12-3 or TRBV12-4 to TRBJ2-3, with a possible D match to TRBD1 (6 bases). Trimming took 7 bases from V and 6 from J, leaving 17 bases between them. The CDR3 spans 14 residues. The CDR3 DNA reads as TGTGCCAGCAAATCATCCGGGACAATCGATACGCAGTATTTT. This codes for CASKSSGTIDTQYF.

On this clonotype: Being one base from a much bigger clone, this may be a read error. The J gene is TRBJ2-7, the V gene TRBV27, with a possible D match to TRBD2 (5 bases). The V gene's germline CDR1 is MNHEY and CDR2 SMNVEV (reference sequence). The CDR3 contains 13 residues. The V end was cut by 3 bases, the J end by 9 bases, with 15 bases between. In DNA form, the CDR3 reads TGTGCCAGCAGTTTGAGGCCCGCCGCGGGGCAGTACTTC. The encoded protein is CASSLRPAAGQYF.

As regards this clonotype: A clone one base away is much larger, so this may be a read error. This chain joins TRBV3-1 and TRBJ1-1; D remains unclear. Germline V gene lookup returns CDR1 LGHDT and CDR2 YNNKEL (reference sequence). The CDR3 runs to 16 residues. CDR3 amino acids: CANSQGSTAMNTEAFF. CDR3 DNA sequence: TGTGCCAACAGCCAAGGTTCAACAGCTATGAACACTGAAGCTTTCTTT. Using reference TRBV3-1 and TRBJ1-1 for the parts outside the CDR3, the full variable domain is DTAVSQTPKYLVTQMGNDKSIKCEQNLGHDTMYWYKQDSKKFLKIMFSYNNKELIINETVPNRFSPKSPDKAHLNLHINSLELGDSAVYFCANSQGSTAMNTEAFFGQGTRLTVV.

The chain carries TRBV11-1 and TRBJ2-2, with TRBD2 as a possible D gene (6 bases). This CDR3 comprises 16 residues. CDR1 is SGHAT and CDR2 is FQDESV in the germline V gene (reference sequence). Trimming left V 5 bases short and J 1 base short, with 14 bases between. As DNA, the CDR3 is TGTGCCAGCAGCGACTCTTATAGCGGGAACACCGGGGAGCTGTTTTTT. Protein sequence: CASSDSYSGNTGELFF.

This clonotype was seen repeatedly, ten times or more. The rearrangement joins TRBV12-3 or TRBV12-4 to TRBJ2-3; D is possibly TRBD1 (5 bases). The CDR3 totals 14 residues. V gave up 1 base and J gave up 3 bases, with 8 bases separating them. The DNA of the CDR3 is TGTGCCAGCAGTTTAGGACAGCCAACAGATACGCAGTATTTT. Translating it yields CASSLGQPTDTQYF.

As for this clonotype: This may arise from a read error, as a much more abundant clone is one base away. V gene TRBV7-6 combines with J gene TRBJ2-1, with 8 bases aligning to TRBD2. The trim removed 5 bases at V and 7 bases at J, leaving 16 bases unmatched. This CDR3 is 17 amino acids long. The germline V gene has CDR1 SGHVS and CDR2 FNYEAQ. CDR3 region: CASSPYQELAVINEQFF. As DNA, the CDR3 is TGTGCCAGCAGCCCTTATCAGGAACTAGCGGTTATAAATGAGCAGTTCTTC.

Ten or more counts support this clonotype. This chain connects TRBV30 to TRBJ2-7; D is undetermined. Germline lookup yields CDR1 GTSNPN and CDR2 SVGIG (reference sequence). The length of the CDR3 is 13 residues. V was pared by 0 bases and J by 6 bases, with 12 bases between. The CDR3 nucleotides read TGTGCCTGGAGTGTACTGGCGCGGACCGAGCAGTACTTC. Encoded protein: CAWSVLARTEQYF. Looking up the rest from reference TRBV30 and TRBJ2-7 gives the full variable domain: SQTIHQWPATLVQPVGSPLSLECTVEGTSNPNLYWYRQAAGRGLQLLFYSVGIGQISSEVPQNLSASRPQDRQFILSSKKLLLSDSGFYLCAWSVLARTEQYFGPGTRLTVT.

This clonotype has a handful of counts. V is TRBV5-6 and J is TRBJ2-1; the D gene is possibly TRBD1 (5 bases). The CDR3 runs to 15 residues. CDR1 and CDR2 from the germline V gene are SGHDT and YYEEEE. Trimming left V 1 base short and J 8 bases short, with 16 bases between. Here the CDR3 reads CASSLTDNWGYEQFF. The DNA of the CDR3 is TGTGCCAGCAGCTTGACGGACAATTGGGGTTATGAGCAGTTCTTC. Drawing the rest from reference TRBV5-6 and TRBJ2-1, the complete variable domain is DAGVTQSPTHLIKTRGQQVTLRCSPKSGHDTVSWYQQALGQGPQFIFQYYEEEERQRGNFPDRFSGHQFPNYSSELNVNALLLGDSALYLCASSLTDNWGYEQFFGPGTRLTVL.

V is TRBV4-3 and J is TRBJ1-2; no clear D gene. The CDR3 covers 12 residues. Trimming shortened V by 0 bases and J by 8 bases, and 7 bases separated the two germline ends. Germline values: CDR1 LGHNA, CDR2 YSLEER. Here the CDR3 reads CASSQDRMGYTF. CDR3 sequence (DNA): TGCGCCAGCAGCCAAGACCGTATGGGCTACACCTTC.

This clonotype was observed at least ten times. The rearrangement links TRBV7-2 to TRBJ2-3, with 8 bases that match TRBD1. CDR1 and CDR2 from the germline V gene are SGHTA and FQGNSA. The CDR3 consists of 15 residues. The junction had 7 bases not matched to a gene; V was cut back by 4 bases and J by 4 bases. The DNA for the CDR3 is TGTGCCAGCAGCTCCCTAGGACAGGGTTCAGATACGCAGTATTTT. Translated, it gives CASSSLGQGSDTQYF.